The text below deals with one T cell receptor (beta chain). What this receptor recognizes is not known. Base qualities are not recorded, but no much larger clone differs from it by a single base. This entry belongs to a study of CD8 T cells in Susac syndrome (dated by TCRdb to about 2019). At the level of the whole study: The study used repertoire sequencing to test whether antigen drove CD8+ T cell activation and differentiation in Susac syndrome.

Study-wide findings and limitations: The TCR sequencing and HLA analysis was acknowledged to have included a relatively small number of individuals.

High-throughput TCR beta sequencing profiled peripheral blood CD8+ and CD4+ T cells from healthy donors, Susac syndrome patients and multiple sclerosis patients. The multiple sclerosis controls were treatment-naive patients who had stable or active relapsing-remitting disease and met the revised McDonald criteria. Bulk CD8+ and CD4+ T cells were purified by magnetic negative isolation, whereas CD8+ TEMRA cells were enriched by FACS. Blood was collected in EDTA tubes and processed within 24 hours, with PBMCs isolated through density gradient centrifugation. PBMCs destined for TCR sequencing were cryopreserved in liquid nitrogen and later thawed in a 37 °C water bath. The sorted or isolated CD4+, CD8+ and CD8+ TEMRA cells reached a purity of at least 90%. The CDR3, cysteine through phenylalanine, is 14 amino acids long. The entry retains the CDR3 DNA only, 42 bases that are in frame from base 1. The trim is 4 bases for V and 7 bases for J, with a gap of 13 bases between the germline ends. CDR1 KGHSH and CDR2 LQKENI were looked up in the germline V gene.

RNA was extracted with the RNeasy kit and about 0.5 to 1 ug was reverse transcribed using random hexamers. The immunoSEQ multiplex PCR assay, which covers 54 Vbeta and 13 Jbeta segments, was used to amplify TCR beta CDR3 regions. To correct PCR amplification bias, a synthetic template baseline was used for both primer optimization and computational correction. The original pipeline was this. Reads were annotated to V, D and J genes according to IMGT and were analyzed with immunoSEQ Analyzer, with only productive sequences retained. To calculate clonality, Shannon entropy was normalized by log2 of the number of productive unique sequences and then subtracted from one. For each patient and control, public and private clones were evaluated within the 100 most prevalent clones. Clones were defined as Susac-specific when absent from the healthy and MS cohorts, from over 950 published viral clones and from other ImmuneACCESS disease sequences. The public reads were run again by TCRdb, first through fastp at Q25 and then through MiXCR, and only productive beta chains were kept. Rows are combined by CDR3 protein, so each entry shows the most common genes and DNA. TCRdb, not the original authors, processed these V and J calls. The table for this sample lists over 300,000 distinct CDR3 sequences; about 91% of them were counted only once. The top ten hold roughly 0.064% of the sample.

Rearrangement joined TRBV18 to TRBJ2-2, with a tentative D gene TRBD1 over 6 matching bases. The TCR originated in a human donor with multiple sclerosis. The sample consisted of CD4+ T cells from PBMCs. The CDR3 here reads CASSHRDTLGELFF. The bases are TGTGCCAGCTCACACCGGGACACACTCGGGGAGCTGTTTTTT.